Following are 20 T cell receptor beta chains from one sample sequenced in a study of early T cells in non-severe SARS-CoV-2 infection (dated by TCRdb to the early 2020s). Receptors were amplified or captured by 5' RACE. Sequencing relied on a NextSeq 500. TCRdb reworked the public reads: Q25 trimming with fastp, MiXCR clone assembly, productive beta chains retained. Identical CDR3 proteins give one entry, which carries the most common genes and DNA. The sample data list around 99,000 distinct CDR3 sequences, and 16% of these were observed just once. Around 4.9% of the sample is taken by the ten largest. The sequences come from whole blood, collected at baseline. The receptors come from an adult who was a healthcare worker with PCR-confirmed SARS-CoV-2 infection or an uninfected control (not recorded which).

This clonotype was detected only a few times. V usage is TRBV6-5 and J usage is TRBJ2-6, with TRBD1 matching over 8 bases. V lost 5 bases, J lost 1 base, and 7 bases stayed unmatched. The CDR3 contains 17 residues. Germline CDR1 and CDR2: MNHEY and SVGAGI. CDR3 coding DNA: TGTGCCAGCAGTCGGACAGGGAGGTCGTCTGGGGCCAACGTCCTGACTTTC. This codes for CASSRTGRSSGANVLTF.

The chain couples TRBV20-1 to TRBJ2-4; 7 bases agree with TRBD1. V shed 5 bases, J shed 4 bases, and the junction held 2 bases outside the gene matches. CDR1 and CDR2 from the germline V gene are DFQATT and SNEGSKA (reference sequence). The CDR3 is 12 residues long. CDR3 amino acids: CSARDSKNIQYF. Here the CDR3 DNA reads TGCAGTGCTCGGGACAGTAAAAACATTCAGTACTTC.

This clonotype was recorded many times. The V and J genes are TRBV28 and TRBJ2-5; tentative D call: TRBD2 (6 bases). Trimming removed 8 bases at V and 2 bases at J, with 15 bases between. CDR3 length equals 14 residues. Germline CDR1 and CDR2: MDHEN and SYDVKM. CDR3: CASSSGLRQETQYF. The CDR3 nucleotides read TGTGCCAGCTCGTCGGGACTTCGACAAGAGACCCAGTACTTC.

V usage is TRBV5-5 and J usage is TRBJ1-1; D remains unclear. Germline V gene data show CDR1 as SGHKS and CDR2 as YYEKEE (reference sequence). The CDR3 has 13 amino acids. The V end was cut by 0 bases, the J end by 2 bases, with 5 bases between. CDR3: CASSLDPNTEAFF. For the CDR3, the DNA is TGTGCCAGCAGCTTGGATCCAAACACTGAAGCTTTCTTT.

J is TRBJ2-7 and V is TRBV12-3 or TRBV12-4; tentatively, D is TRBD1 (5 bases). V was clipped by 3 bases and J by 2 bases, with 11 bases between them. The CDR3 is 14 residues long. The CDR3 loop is CASSLSQGPYEQYF. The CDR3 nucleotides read TGTGCCAGCAGTTTGTCCCAGGGTCCCTACGAGCAGTACTTC.

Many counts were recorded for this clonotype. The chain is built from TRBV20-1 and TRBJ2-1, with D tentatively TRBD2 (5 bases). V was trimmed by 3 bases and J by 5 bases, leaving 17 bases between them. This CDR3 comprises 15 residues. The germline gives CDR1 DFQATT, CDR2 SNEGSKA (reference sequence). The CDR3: CSASALSAADNEQFF. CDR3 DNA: TGCAGTGCTAGCGCCTTGTCGGCAGCGGACAATGAGCAGTTCTTC.

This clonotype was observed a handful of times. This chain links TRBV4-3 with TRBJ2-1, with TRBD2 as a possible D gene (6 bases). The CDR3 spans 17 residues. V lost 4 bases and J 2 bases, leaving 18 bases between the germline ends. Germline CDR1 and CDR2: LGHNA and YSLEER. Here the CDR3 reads CASSRGTPGWTYNEQFF. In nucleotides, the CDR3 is TGCGCCAGCAGCCGCGGGACTCCGGGTTGGACCTACAATGAGCAGTTCTTC.

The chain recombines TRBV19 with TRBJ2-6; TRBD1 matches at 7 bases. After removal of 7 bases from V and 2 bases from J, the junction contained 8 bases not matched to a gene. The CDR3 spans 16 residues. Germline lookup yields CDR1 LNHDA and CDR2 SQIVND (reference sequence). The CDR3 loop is CASISQGPTGANVLTF. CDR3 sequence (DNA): TGTGCCAGTATCTCACAGGGGCCAACTGGGGCCAACGTCCTGACTTTC.

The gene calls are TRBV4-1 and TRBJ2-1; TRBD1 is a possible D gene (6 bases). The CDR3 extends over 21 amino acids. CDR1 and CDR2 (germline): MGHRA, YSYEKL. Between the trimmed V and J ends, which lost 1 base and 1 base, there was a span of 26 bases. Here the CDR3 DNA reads TGCGCCAGCAGCCAAGGGCCACTCCGGGACAAGGTTCGAAGGTCCTACAATGAGCAGTTCTTC. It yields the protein CASSQGPLRDKVRRSYNEQFF.

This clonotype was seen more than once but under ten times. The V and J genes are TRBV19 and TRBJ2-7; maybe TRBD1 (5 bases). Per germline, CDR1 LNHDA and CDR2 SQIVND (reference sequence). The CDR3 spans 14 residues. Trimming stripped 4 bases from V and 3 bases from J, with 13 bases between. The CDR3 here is CASSTVGLSYEQYF. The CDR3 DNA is TGTGCCAGTAGTACCGTGGGGCTCAGCTACGAGCAGTACTTC. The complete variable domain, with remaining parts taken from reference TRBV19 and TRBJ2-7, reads DGGITQSPKYLFRKEGQNVTLSCEQNLNHDAMYWYRQDPGQGLRLIYYSQIVNDFQKGDIAEGYSVSREKKESFPLTVTSAQKNPTAFYLCASSTVGLSYEQYFGPGTRLTVT.

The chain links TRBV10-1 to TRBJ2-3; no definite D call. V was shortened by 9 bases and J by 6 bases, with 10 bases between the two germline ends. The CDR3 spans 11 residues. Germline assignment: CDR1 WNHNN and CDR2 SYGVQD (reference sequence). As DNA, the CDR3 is TGCGCCAGGCGCATTCCGGATACGCAGTATTTT. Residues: CARRIPDTQYF.

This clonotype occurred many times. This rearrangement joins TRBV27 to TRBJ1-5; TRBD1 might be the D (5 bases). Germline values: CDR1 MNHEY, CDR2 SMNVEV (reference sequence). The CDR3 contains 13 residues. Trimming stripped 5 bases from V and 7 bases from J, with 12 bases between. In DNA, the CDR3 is TGTGCCAGCAGTGGGGGGGATAGGCAGCCCCAGCATTTT. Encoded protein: CASSGGDRQPQHF.

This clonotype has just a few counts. The DNA of the CDR3 is TGCGCCAGCAGGAACTCAGGGGAGTCACCCCTCCACTTT. Residues: CASRNSGESPLHF. This chain joins TRBV5-1 and TRBJ1-6; the D gene is possibly TRBD1 (6 bases). The CDR3 is made up of 13 amino acids. Trimming removed 5 bases from V and 10 bases from J, with 13 bases in between. CDR1 SGHRS and CDR2 YFSETQ come from the germline V gene.

CDR3 sequence: CASSDQGTGANVLTF. CDR3 coding DNA: TGTGCCAGCAGCGATCAAGGTACCGGGGCCAACGTCCTGACTTTC. V and J are TRBV2 and TRBJ2-6; D is unclear. The ends were cut back, 6 bases at V and 4 bases at J, with 13 bases in the middle. Germline V lookup: CDR1 SNHLY, CDR2 FYNNEI. The CDR3 runs to 15 residues.

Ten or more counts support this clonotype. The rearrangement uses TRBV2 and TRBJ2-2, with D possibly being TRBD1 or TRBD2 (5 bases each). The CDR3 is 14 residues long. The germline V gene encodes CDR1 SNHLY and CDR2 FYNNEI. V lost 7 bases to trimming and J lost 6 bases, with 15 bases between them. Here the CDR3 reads CASTINGGSGELFF. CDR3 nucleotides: TGTGCCAGCACCATAAATGGGGGTTCCGGGGAGCTGTTTTTT.

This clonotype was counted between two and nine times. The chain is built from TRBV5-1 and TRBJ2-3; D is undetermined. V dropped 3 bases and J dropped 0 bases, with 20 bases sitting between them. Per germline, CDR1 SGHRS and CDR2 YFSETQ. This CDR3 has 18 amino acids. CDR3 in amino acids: CASSSRRSAAPSTDTQYF. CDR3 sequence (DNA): TGCGCCAGCAGCTCAAGACGGAGCGCAGCTCCTAGCACAGATACGCAGTATTTT.

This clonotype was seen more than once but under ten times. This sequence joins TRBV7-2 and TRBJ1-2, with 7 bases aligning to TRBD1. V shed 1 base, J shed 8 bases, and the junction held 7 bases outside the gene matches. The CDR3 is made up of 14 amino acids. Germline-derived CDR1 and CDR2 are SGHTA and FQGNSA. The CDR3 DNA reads TGTGCCAGCAGCTTAGAATCGACAGGGAAAGGCTACACCTTC. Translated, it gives CASSLESTGKGYTF.

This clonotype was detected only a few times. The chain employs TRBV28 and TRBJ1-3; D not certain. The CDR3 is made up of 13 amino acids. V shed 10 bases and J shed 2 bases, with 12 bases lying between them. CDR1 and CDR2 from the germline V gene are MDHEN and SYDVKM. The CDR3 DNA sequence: TGTGCCACCTACAAAGGAACTGGAAACACCATATATTTT. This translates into CATYKGTGNTIYF.

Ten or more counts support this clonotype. The CDR3 protein is CASSVQGYYEQYF. In DNA form, the CDR3 reads TGTGCCAGCAGCGTCCAGGGATACTACGAGCAGTACTTC. This sequence joins TRBV5-4 and TRBJ2-7; possibly TRBD1 for D (5 bases). Germline values: CDR1 SGHNT, CDR2 YYREEE (reference sequence). V was clipped by 4 bases and J by 3 bases, with 11 bases between them. The CDR3 has 13 amino acids.

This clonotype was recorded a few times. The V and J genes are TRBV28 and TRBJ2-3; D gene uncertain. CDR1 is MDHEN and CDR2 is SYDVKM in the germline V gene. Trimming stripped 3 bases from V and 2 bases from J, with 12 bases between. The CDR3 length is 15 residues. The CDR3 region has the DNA TGTGCCAGCAGTTTGGACGGCGGCCTCACAGATACGCAGTATTTT. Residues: CASSLDGGLTDTQYF.